These T cell receptor beta chains were read from a single sample in a study of blood T cell repertoires in COVID-19. Generated by immunoSEQ multiplex PCR, the TCRdb table keeps only in-frame clones and is missing some. In the table there are about 400,000 clones, roughly nine tenths of which are singletons. The source material was peripheral blood. These receptors were obtained from a man between 40 and 49 years old with acute or convalescent COVID-19. Both conserved end residues are part of each CDR3. The order of the fields is D gene, V gene, J gene, clone size, CDR3 DNA, CDR3 protein. D genes are given only for firm matches. Size values are once, few and many counts, or a class for expanded clones, and some rows have none.

d_gene: .
v_gene: TRBV24-1
j_gene: TRBJ2-2
abundance: .
CDR3nt: TGTGCCACCAGTGAGACCAGCAGGGGATTGAACACCGGGGAGCTGTTTTTT
CDR3aa: CATSETSRGLNTGELFF

d_gene: TRBD2
v_gene: TRBV5-6
j_gene: TRBJ2-1
abundance: once
CDR3nt: TGTGCCAGCAGCTTGGCGGCTAGCGGCTACAATGAGCAGTTCTTC
CDR3aa: CASSLAASGYNEQFF

d_gene: TRBD1
v_gene: TRBV13
j_gene: TRBJ1-2
abundance: few
CDR3nt: TGTGCCAGCAGCGACAGGGTAAAGAACTATGGCTACACCTTC
CDR3aa: CASSDRVKNYGYTF

d_gene: TRBD1
v_gene: TRBV3-1/TRBV3-2
j_gene: TRBJ1-1
abundance: .
CDR3nt: TGTGCCAGCAGCGGGCGGGACAGGGGCCAAGCTGAAGCTTTCTTT
CDR3aa: CASSGRDRGQAEAFF

d_gene: TRBD2
v_gene: TRBV3-1/TRBV3-2
j_gene: TRBJ2-1
abundance: once
CDR3nt: TGTGCCAGCAGCCAAGATCTAGCGGGTGGCTACAATGAGCAGTTCTTC
CDR3aa: CASSQDLAGGYNEQFF

d_gene: .
v_gene: TRBV29-1
j_gene: TRBJ1-2
abundance: .
CDR3nt: TGCAGCGCCCTACTCACTGATAACTATGGCTACACCTTC
CDR3aa: CSALLTDNYGYTF

d_gene: TRBD1
v_gene: TRBV6-5
j_gene: TRBJ1-5
abundance: .
CDR3nt: TGTGCCAGCAGTTCGACAGGGGGCACGCCCAATCAGCCCCAGCATTTT
CDR3aa: CASSSTGGTPNQPQHF

d_gene: .
v_gene: TRBV25-1
j_gene: TRBJ1-1
abundance: few
CDR3nt: TGTGCCAGCAGCACGGTGAACACTGAAGCTTTCTTT
CDR3aa: CASSTVNTEAFF

d_gene: .
v_gene: TRBV7-2
j_gene: TRBJ1-2
abundance: .
CDR3nt: TGTGCCAGCAGCTTAGAGTCGGGATGGGCGGTGCCTGGCTACACCTTC
CDR3aa: CASSLESGWAVPGYTF

d_gene: .
v_gene: TRBV6-2/TRBV6-3
j_gene: TRBJ2-7
abundance: .
CDR3nt: TGTGCCAGCAGTTACTACAGACCCTACGAGCAGTACTTC
CDR3aa: CASSYYRPYEQYF

d_gene: .
v_gene: TRBV2
j_gene: TRBJ1-2
abundance: .
CDR3nt: TGTGCCAGCCAAGTTGAGTATGGCTACACCTTC
CDR3aa: CASQVEYGYTF

d_gene: TRBD1
v_gene: TRBV5-8
j_gene: TRBJ1-5
abundance: .
CDR3nt: TGTGCCAGCAGCCTCGGGACAGGGGGGGATCAGCCCCAGCATTTT
CDR3aa: CASSLGTGGDQPQHF

d_gene: .
v_gene: TRBV28
j_gene: TRBJ2-5
abundance: .
CDR3nt: TGTGCCAGCAGTACCCCGGACAGTAGAGAGACCCAGTACTTC
CDR3aa: CASSTPDSRETQYF

d_gene: TRBD1
v_gene: TRBV6-5
j_gene: TRBJ1-1
abundance: .
CDR3nt: TGTGCCAGCAGTTACACGGACAGGGCCAACACTGAAGCTTTCTTT
CDR3aa: CASSYTDRANTEAFF

d_gene: .
v_gene: TRBV3-1/TRBV3-2
j_gene: TRBJ1-2
abundance: once
CDR3nt: TGTGCCAGCAGCCGAGATCTCGGGGGATATGGCTACACCTTC
CDR3aa: CASSRDLGGYGYTF

d_gene: TRBD1
v_gene: TRBV7-8
j_gene: TRBJ2-1
abundance: .
CDR3nt: TGTGCCAGCAGCTTACCTGCTTCTGGACAGGGGCCAGCGAGCTCCTACAATGAGCAGTTCTTC
CDR3aa: CASSLPASGQGPASSYNEQFF

d_gene: .
v_gene: TRBV11-3
j_gene: TRBJ2-3
abundance: .
CDR3nt: TGTGCCAGCAGCTTGGGACTTGAGCAGTATTTT
CDR3aa: CASSLGLEQYF

d_gene: .
v_gene: TRBV2
j_gene: TRBJ1-1
abundance: .
CDR3nt: TGTGCCAGCAGTGAAGGGACCGGCGGGACTGAAGCTTTCTTT
CDR3aa: CASSEGTGGTEAFF

d_gene: TRBD1
v_gene: TRBV5-1
j_gene: TRBJ1-2
abundance: once
CDR3nt: TGCGCCAGCAGCTTGGACCGGGACAGCTATGGCTACACCTTC
CDR3aa: CASSLDRDSYGYTF

d_gene: TRBD2
v_gene: TRBV20-1
j_gene: TRBJ2-1
abundance: .
CDR3nt: TGCAGTGCCAGTAGCGGGGGGGCATATGAGCAGTTCTTC
CDR3aa: CSASSGGAYEQFF

d_gene: .
v_gene: TRBV10-2
j_gene: TRBJ2-7
abundance: .
CDR3nt: TGCGCCAGCAGCCTGGCGGGGAGAGCCGGTTTGTTGTACTTC
CDR3aa: CASSLAGRAGLLYF

d_gene: .
v_gene: TRBV28
j_gene: TRBJ1-5
abundance: .
CDR3nt: TGTGCCAGCAGTTTATTCGGGGAGACAAGAAGCAATCAGCCCCAGCATTTT
CDR3aa: CASSLFGETRSNQPQHF

d_gene: .
v_gene: TRBV5-5
j_gene: TRBJ1-3
abundance: .
CDR3nt: TGTGCCAGCAGCCTACTCCTATCCGGGAACACCATATATTTT
CDR3aa: CASSLLLSGNTIYF

d_gene: TRBD2
v_gene: TRBV5-4
j_gene: TRBJ2-2
abundance: .
CDR3nt: TGTGCCAGCAGCCCGCCGACTAGCGGGAGGGCCGGGGAGCTGTTTTTT
CDR3aa: CASSPPTSGRAGELFF

d_gene: TRBD1
v_gene: TRBV12-3/TRBV12-4
j_gene: TRBJ1-1
abundance: .
CDR3nt: TGTGCCAGCAGCGGACAGGATAGAGTCGGCGCTTTCTTT
CDR3aa: CASSGQDRVGAFF

d_gene: .
v_gene: TRBV27
j_gene: TRBJ2-4
abundance: .
CDR3nt: TGTGCCAGCAGTTTAGGTGGCTCCTTAAACATTCAGTACTTC
CDR3aa: CASSLGGSLNIQYF

d_gene: .
v_gene: TRBV19
j_gene: TRBJ2-1
abundance: .
CDR3nt: TGTGCCAGTAGTATCTTGGACAGCGTGAATGAGCAGTTCTTC
CDR3aa: CASSILDSVNEQFF

d_gene: .
v_gene: TRBV28
j_gene: TRBJ1-5
abundance: .
CDR3nt: TGTGCCAGCAGCCAACGGCAGGGCAATCAGCCCCAGCATTTT
CDR3aa: CASSQRQGNQPQHF

d_gene: .
v_gene: TRBV3-1/TRBV3-2
j_gene: TRBJ2-1
abundance: once
CDR3nt: TGTGCCAGCAGCCAAGGCAGGGTGAGCAATGAGCAGTTCTTC
CDR3aa: CASSQGRVSNEQFF

d_gene: TRBD1
v_gene: TRBV6-2/TRBV6-3
j_gene: TRBJ1-6
abundance: .
CDR3nt: TGTGCCAGCAGCTATGGACAGGGTGGCTCACCCCTCCACTTT
CDR3aa: CASSYGQGGSPLHF

d_gene: TRBD1
v_gene: TRBV14
j_gene: TRBJ2-5
abundance: .
CDR3nt: TGTGCCAGCAGCCGTCGGACAGGGTTAAGGGAGACCCAGTACTTC
CDR3aa: CASSRRTGLRETQYF

d_gene: .
v_gene: TRBV19
j_gene: TRBJ1-1
abundance: .
CDR3nt: TGTGCCAGTAGAGGGGGACCGGCGAACACTGAAGCTTTCTTT
CDR3aa: CASRGGPANTEAFF

d_gene: TRBD1
v_gene: TRBV19
j_gene: TRBJ1-2
abundance: .
CDR3nt: TGTGCCAGTACCCCAGACAGGGGGCGCAATTATGGCTACACCTTC
CDR3aa: CASTPDRGRNYGYTF

d_gene: .
v_gene: TRBV2
j_gene: TRBJ2-5
abundance: .
CDR3nt: TGTGCCAGCAGTGACCCCCCCGGGGAGACCCAGTACTTC
CDR3aa: CASSDPPGETQYF

d_gene: .
v_gene: TRBV14
j_gene: TRBJ2-5
abundance: .
CDR3nt: TGTGCCAGCAGCCGGTCCGGAGAGACCCAGTACTTC
CDR3aa: CASSRSGETQYF

d_gene: TRBD1
v_gene: TRBV7-3
j_gene: TRBJ1-1
abundance: .
CDR3nt: TGTGCCAGCAGCCCAGCGACAGGGGGCACTGAAGCTTTCTTT
CDR3aa: CASSPATGGTEAFF

d_gene: TRBD1
v_gene: TRBV5-6
j_gene: TRBJ2-1
abundance: few
CDR3nt: TGTGCCAGCAGACCTTTGACAGGGGGCAATGAGCAGTTCTTC
CDR3aa: CASRPLTGGNEQFF

d_gene: .
v_gene: TRBV6-6
j_gene: TRBJ1-5
abundance: .
CDR3nt: TGTGCCAGCAGTCCAAATCAGCCCCAGCATTTT
CDR3aa: CASSPNQPQHF

d_gene: TRBD1
v_gene: TRBV19
j_gene: TRBJ1-4
abundance: .
CDR3nt: TGTGCCAGTAGTTCCTCCGGGACAGGGGCTCGTGTAGGACTGTTTTTT
CDR3aa: CASSSSGTGARVGLFF

d_gene: TRBD1
v_gene: TRBV25-1
j_gene: TRBJ1-1
abundance: .
CDR3nt: TGTGCCAGCAGTTCTCCACAGGGGGTGAACACTGAAGCTTTCTTT
CDR3aa: CASSSPQGVNTEAFF

d_gene: .
v_gene: TRBV5-1
j_gene: TRBJ1-3
abundance: .
CDR3nt: TGCGCCAGCAGCTTGGGACTATTAAGCTCTGGAAACACCATATATTTT
CDR3aa: CASSLGLLSSGNTIYF

d_gene: .
v_gene: TRBV3-1/TRBV3-2
j_gene: TRBJ2-3
abundance: once
CDR3nt: TGTGCCAGCAGCCAAGATCCTTCGACGCAGTATTTT
CDR3aa: CASSQDPSTQYF

d_gene: .
v_gene: TRBV27
j_gene: TRBJ1-4
abundance: .
CDR3nt: TGTGCCAGCAGTTTTCGCCGGGATGAAAAACTGTTTTTT
CDR3aa: CASSFRRDEKLFF

d_gene: .
v_gene: TRBV15
j_gene: TRBJ1-3
abundance: .
CDR3nt: TGTGCCACCAGCAGAGATCCGGGACTGGCTGGAAACACCATATATTTT
CDR3aa: CATSRDPGLAGNTIYF

d_gene: TRBD1
v_gene: TRBV5-1
j_gene: TRBJ1-2
abundance: few
CDR3nt: TGCGCCAGCAGTCCGGGACAGGCTAACTATGGCTACACCTTC
CDR3aa: CASSPGQANYGYTF

d_gene: TRBD2
v_gene: TRBV6-5
j_gene: TRBJ2-1
abundance: .
CDR3nt: TGTGCCAGCAGCCGCGAGCGGGGGGCCTACAATGAGCAGTTCTTC
CDR3aa: CASSRERGAYNEQFF

d_gene: TRBD2
v_gene: TRBV5-4
j_gene: TRBJ2-3
abundance: .
CDR3nt: TGTGCCAGCAGCTGGAGGACCGGGACTACCAACACAGATACGCAGTATTTT
CDR3aa: CASSWRTGTTNTDTQYF

d_gene: TRBD2
v_gene: TRBV4-1
j_gene: TRBJ2-3
abundance: .
CDR3nt: TGCGCCAGCAGCCAAGGGGCGGGAGAGGCAGATACGCAGTATTTT
CDR3aa: CASSQGAGEADTQYF

d_gene: .
v_gene: TRBV27
j_gene: TRBJ2-1
abundance: .
CDR3nt: TGTGCCAGCAGTTTAAGGCTCTTGGACAGCTACAATGAGCAGTTCTTC
CDR3aa: CASSLRLLDSYNEQFF